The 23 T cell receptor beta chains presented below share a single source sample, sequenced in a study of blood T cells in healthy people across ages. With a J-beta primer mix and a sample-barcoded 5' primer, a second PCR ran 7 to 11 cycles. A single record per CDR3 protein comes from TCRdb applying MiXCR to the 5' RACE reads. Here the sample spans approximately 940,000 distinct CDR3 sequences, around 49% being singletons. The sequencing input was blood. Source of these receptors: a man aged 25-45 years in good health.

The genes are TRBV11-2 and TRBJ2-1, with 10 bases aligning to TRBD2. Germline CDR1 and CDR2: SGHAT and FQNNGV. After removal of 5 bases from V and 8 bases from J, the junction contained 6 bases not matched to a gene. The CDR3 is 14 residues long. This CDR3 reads CASSDSGGIDEQFF. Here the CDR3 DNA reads TGTGCCAGCAGCGATAGCGGGGGGATCGATGAGCAGTTCTTC.

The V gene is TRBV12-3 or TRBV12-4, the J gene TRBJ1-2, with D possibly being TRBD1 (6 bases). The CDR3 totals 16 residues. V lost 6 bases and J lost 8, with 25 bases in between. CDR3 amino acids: CASSQGTWQPSRGYTF. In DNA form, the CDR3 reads TGTGCCAGCAGCCAGGGGACGTGGCAGCCAAGTCGCGGCTACACCTTC.

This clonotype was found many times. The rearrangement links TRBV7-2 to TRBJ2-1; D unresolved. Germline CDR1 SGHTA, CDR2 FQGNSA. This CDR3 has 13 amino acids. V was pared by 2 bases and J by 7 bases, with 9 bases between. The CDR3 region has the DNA TGTGCCAGCAGCTTACTTAGGCTGAATGAGCAGTTCTTC. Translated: CASSLLRLNEQFF.

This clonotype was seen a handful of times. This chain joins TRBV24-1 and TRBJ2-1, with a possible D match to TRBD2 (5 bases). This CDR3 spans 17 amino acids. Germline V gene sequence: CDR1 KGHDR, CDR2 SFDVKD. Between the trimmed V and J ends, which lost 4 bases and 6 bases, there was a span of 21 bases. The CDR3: CATSDPHGFEGINEQFF. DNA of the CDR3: TGTGCCACCAGTGACCCACACGGTTTCGAGGGAATCAATGAGCAGTTCTTC.

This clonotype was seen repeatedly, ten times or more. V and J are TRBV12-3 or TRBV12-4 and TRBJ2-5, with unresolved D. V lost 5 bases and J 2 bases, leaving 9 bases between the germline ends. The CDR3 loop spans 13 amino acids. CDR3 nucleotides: TGTGCCAGCAGTCCCCGGTCTCAAGAGACCCAGTACTTC. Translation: CASSPRSQETQYF.

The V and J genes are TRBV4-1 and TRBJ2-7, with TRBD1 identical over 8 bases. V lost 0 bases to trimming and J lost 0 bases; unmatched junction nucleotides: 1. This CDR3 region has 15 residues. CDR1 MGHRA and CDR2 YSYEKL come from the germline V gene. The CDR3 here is CASSQEGQASYEQYF. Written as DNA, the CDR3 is TGCGCCAGCAGCCAAGAGGGACAGGCCTCCTACGAGCAGTACTTC.

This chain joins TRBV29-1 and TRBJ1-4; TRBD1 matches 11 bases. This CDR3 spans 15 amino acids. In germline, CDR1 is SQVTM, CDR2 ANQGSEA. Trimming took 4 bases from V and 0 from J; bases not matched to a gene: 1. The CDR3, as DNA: TGCAGCGTTGCGGGACAGGGGGCAACTAATGAAAAACTGTTTTTT. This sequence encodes CSVAGQGATNEKLFF. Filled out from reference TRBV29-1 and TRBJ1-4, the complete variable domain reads SAVISQKPSRDICQRGTSLTIQCQVDSQVTMMFWYRQQPGQSLTLIATANQGSEATYESGFVIDKFPISRPNLTFSTLTVSNMSPEDSSIYLCSVAGQGATNEKLFFGSGTQLSVL.

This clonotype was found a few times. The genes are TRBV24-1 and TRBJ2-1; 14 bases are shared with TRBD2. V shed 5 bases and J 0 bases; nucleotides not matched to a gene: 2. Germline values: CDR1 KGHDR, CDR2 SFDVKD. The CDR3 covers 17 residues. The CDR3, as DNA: TGTGCCACCAGTGGTGGACTAGCGGGGGGCTCCTACAATGAGCAGTTCTTC. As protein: CATSGGLAGGSYNEQFF.

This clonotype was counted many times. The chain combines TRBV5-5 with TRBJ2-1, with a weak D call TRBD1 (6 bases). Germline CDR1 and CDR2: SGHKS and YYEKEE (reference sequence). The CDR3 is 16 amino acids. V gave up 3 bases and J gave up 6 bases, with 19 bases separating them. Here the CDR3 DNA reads TGTGCCAGCAGCTCCGACAGGTCGGTATTAAGCAATGAGCAGTTCTTC. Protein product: CASSSDRSVLSNEQFF. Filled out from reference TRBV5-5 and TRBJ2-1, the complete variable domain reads DAGVTQSPTHLIKTRGQQVTLRCSPISGHKSVSWYQQVLGQGPQFIFQYYEKEERGRGNFPDRFSARQFPNYSSELNVNALLLGDSALYLCASSSDRSVLSNEQFFGPGTRLTVL.

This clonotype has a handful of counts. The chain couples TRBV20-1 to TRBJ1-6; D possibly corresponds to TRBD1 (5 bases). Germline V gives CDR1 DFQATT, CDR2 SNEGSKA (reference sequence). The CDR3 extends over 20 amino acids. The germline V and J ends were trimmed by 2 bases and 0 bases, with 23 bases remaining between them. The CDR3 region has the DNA TGCAGTGCTAGATTTCCTCCGACCGGGACTGATAGCTCCTATAATTCACCCCTCCACTTT. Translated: CSARFPPTGTDSSYNSPLHF.

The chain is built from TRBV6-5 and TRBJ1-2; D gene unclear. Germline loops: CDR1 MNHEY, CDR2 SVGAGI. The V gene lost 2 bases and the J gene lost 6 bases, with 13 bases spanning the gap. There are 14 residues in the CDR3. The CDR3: CASSYANAGNGYTF. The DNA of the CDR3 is TGTGCCAGCAGTTACGCGAACGCTGGGAATGGCTACACCTTC.

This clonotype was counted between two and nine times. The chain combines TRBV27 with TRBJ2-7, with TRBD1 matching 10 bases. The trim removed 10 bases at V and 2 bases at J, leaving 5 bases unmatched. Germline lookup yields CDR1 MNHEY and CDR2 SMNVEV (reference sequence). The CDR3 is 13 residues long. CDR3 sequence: CATGTGEPYEQYF. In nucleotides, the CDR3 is TGTGCCACCGGGACAGGGGAACCCTACGAGCAGTACTTC.

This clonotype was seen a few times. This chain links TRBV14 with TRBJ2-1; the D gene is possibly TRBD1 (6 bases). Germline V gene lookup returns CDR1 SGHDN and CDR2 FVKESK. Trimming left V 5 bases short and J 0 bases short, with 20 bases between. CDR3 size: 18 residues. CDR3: CASSTRDTYLSSYNEQFF. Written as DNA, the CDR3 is TGTGCCAGCAGCACCCGGGACACCTACTTGAGCTCCTACAATGAGCAGTTCTTC.

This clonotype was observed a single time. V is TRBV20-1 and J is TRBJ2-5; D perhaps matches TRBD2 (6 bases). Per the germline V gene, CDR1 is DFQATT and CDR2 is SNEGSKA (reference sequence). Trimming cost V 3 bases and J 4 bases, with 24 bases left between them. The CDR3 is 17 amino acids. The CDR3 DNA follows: TGCAGTGCTAGCCGTGCGGGGAGCAGTAGCGATCGAGAGACCCAGTACTTC. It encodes CSASRAGSSSDRETQYF.

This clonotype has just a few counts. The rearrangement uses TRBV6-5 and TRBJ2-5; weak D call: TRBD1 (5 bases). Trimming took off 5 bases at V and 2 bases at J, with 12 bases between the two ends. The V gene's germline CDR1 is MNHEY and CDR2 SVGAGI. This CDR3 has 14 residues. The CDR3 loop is CASSRQSTQETQYF. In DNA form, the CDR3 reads TGTGCCAGCAGTCGACAGTCCACTCAAGAGACCCAGTACTTC.

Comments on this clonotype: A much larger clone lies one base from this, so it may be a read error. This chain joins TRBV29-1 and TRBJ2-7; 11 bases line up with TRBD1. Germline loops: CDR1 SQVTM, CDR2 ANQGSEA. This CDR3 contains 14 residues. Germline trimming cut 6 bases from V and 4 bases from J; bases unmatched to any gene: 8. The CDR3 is CSVCGTGGLYEQYF. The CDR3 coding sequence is TGCAGCGTGTGCGGGACAGGGGGATTGTACGAGCAGTACTTC.

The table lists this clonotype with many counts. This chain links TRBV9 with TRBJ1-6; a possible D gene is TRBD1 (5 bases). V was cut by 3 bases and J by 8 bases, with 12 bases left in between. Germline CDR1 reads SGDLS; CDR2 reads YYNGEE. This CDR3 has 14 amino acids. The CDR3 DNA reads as TGTGCCAGCAGCGCTGGGGTGGGGGATTCACCCCTCCACTTT. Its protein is CASSAGVGDSPLHF.

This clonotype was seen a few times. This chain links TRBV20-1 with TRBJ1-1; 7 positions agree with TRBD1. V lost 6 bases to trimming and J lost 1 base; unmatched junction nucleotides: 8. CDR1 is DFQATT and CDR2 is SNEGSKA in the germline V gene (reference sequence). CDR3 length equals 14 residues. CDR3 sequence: CSAFTRDRNTEAFF. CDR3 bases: TGCAGTGCCTTCACCCGGGACAGGAACACTGAAGCTTTCTTT.

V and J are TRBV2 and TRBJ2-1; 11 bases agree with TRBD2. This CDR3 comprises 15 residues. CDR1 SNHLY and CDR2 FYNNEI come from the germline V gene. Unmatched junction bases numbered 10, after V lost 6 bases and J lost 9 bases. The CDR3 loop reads CASRNVAGGFGEQFF. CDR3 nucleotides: TGTGCCAGCAGGAACGTAGCGGGGGGGTTCGGTGAGCAGTTCTTC.

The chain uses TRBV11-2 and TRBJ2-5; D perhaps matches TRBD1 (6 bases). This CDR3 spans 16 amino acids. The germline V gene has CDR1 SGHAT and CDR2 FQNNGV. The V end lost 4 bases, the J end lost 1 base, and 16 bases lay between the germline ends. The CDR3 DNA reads TGTGCCAGCAGCTGGGTGGTAAGGGGGACCCAAGAGACCCAGTACTTC. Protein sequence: CASSWVVRGTQETQYF.

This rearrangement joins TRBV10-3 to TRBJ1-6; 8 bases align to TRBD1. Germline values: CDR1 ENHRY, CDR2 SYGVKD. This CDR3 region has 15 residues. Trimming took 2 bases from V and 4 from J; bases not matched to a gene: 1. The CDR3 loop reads CAISEGQGYNSPLHF. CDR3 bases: TGTGCCATCAGTGAGGGACAGGGTTATAATTCACCCCTCCACTTT.

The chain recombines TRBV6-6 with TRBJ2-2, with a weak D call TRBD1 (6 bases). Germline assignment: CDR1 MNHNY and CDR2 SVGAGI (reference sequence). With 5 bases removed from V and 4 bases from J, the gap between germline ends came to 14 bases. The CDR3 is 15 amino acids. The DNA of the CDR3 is TGTGCCAGCAGTCCCCCGGACAGACCCACCGGGGAGCTGTTTTTT. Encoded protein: CASSPPDRPTGELFF.

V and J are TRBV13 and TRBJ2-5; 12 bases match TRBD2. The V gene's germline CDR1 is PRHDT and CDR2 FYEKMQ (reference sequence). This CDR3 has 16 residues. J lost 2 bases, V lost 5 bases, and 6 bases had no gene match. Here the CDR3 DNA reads TGTGCCAGCAGCCGACTAGCGGGGGTTGGACAAGAGACCCAGTACTTC. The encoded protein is CASSRLAGVGQETQYF.